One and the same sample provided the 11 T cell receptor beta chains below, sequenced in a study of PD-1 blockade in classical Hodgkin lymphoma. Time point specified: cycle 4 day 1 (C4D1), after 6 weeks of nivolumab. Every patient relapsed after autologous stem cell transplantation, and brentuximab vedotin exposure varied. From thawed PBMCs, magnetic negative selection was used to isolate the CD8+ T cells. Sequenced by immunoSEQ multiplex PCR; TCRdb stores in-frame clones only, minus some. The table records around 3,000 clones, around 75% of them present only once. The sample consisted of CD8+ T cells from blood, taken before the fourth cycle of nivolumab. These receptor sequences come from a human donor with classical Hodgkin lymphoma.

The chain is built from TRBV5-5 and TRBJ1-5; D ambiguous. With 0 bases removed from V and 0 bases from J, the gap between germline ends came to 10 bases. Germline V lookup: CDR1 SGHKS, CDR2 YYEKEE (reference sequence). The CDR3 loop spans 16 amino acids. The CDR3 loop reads CASSLVGVNSNQPQHF. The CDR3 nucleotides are TGTGCCAGCAGCTTGGTCGGGGTAAATAGCAATCAGCCCCAGCATTTT.

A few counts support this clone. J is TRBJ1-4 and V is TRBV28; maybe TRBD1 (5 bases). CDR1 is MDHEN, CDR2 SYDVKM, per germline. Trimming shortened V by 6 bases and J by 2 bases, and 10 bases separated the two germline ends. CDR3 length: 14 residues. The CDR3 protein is CASRWTHTNEKLFF. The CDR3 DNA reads TGTGCCAGCAGATGGACACATACTAATGAAAAACTGTTTTTT.

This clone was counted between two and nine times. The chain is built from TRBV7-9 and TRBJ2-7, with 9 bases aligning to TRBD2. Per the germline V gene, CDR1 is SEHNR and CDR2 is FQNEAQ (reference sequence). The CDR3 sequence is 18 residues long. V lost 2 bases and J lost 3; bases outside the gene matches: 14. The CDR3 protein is CASSLTTSGPPSYYEQYF. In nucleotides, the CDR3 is TGTGCCAGCAGCTTAACCACTAGCGGGCCACCATCATACTACGAGCAGTACTTC.

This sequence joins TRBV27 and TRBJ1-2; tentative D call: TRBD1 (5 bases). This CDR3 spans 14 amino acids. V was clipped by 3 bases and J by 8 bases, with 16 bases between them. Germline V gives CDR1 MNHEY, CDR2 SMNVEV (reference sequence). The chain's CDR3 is CASSLGRPEKGYTF. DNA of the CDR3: TGTGCCAGCAGTTTGGGACGGCCAGAGAAGGGCTACACCTTC.

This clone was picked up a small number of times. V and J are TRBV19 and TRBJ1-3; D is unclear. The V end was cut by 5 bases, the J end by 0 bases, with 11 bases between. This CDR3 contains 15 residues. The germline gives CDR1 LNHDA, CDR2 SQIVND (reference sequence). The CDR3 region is CASSPDFDSGNTIYF. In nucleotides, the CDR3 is TGTGCCAGTAGTCCCGACTTTGACTCTGGAAACACCATATATTTT.

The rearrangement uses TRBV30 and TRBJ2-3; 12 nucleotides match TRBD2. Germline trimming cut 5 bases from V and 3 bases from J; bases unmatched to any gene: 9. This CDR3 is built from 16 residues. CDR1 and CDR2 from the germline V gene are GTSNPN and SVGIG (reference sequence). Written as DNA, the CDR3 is TGTGCCTGGGATCTAGCGGGAGGGCCCCCGACAGATACGCAGTATTTT. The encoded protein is CAWDLAGGPPTDTQYF.

This CDR3 is CARTRIQREGNEQFF. CDR3 sequence (DNA): TGTGCCAGAACACGCATTCAGCGGGAGGGCAATGAGCAGTTCTTC. J is TRBJ2-1 and V is TRBV7-2, with 10 bases fitting TRBD2. There are 15 residues in the CDR3. The J segment lost 6 bases and the V segment lost 9 bases, leaving 11 bases of the junction unmatched. Germline CDR1 is SGHTA and CDR2 is FQGNSA.

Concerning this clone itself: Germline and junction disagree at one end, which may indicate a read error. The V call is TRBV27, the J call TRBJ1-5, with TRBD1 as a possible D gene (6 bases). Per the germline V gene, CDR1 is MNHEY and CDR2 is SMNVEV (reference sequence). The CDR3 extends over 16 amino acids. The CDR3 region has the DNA TGTGCCAGCAGTTTATCGGGAATACAGGGCAACCAGCCCCAGCATTTT. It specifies CASSLSGIQGNQPQHF.

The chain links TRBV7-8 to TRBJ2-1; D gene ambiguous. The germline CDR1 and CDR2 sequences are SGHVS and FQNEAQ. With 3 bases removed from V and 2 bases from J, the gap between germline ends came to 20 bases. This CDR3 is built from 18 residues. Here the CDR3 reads CASSFVGGTLPAYNEQFF. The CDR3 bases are TGTGCCAGCAGCTTTGTTGGCGGCACCCTCCCCGCCTACAATGAGCAGTTCTTC.

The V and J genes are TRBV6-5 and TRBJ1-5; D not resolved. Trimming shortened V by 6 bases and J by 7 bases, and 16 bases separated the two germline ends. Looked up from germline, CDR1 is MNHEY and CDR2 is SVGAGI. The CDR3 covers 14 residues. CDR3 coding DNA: TGTGCCAGCAGCCCCGCGTTTTTTGTGCAGCCCCAGCATTTT. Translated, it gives CASSPAFFVQPQHF.

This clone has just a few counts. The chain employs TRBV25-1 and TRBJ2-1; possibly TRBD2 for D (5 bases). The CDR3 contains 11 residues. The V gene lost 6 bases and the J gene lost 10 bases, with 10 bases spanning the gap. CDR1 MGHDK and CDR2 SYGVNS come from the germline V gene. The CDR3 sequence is CASSWGDEQFF. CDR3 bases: TGTGCCAGCAGCTGGGGAGACGAGCAGTTCTTC.